Included here is one TCR beta chain sequence, with context. Its antigen is not identified. This record belongs to a study of monozygotic twins with inflammatory bowel disease. CDR3 length: 15 residues. The germline V gene encodes CDR1 KGHDR and CDR2 SFDVKD. Findings and caveats of the study: On the inverse Simpson index, IBD patients scored lower for TCRbeta diversity than healthy co-twins. The authors note that differing immunosuppressive treatments may have added variability to patient repertoires.

Eight distinct reactions (per sample) were used to make the cDNA. Via template switching, UMIs carrying a 6-nucleotide sample barcode were introduced. TCRdb reprocessed the 5' RACE reads and keeps a single row for each CDR3 protein, giving no DNA. The sample table sets out 110,000 to 150,000 distinct CDR3 sequences. The sequenced sample was blood. The chain uses TRBV24-1 and TRBJ2-1. This clonotype was obtained from a human donor with ulcerative colitis or Crohn's disease, or a healthy co-twin of an affected twin (not recorded which). The CDR3 reads CATSDGVNSYNEQFF.